These 27 T cell receptor beta chains originate from one sample sequenced in a study of a mutant IDH1 vaccine in newly diagnosed glioma (dated by TCRdb to the early 2020s). Libraries were prepared through the immunoSEQ multiplex PCR assay. What TCRdb holds here is the immuneACCESS table cut down to in-frame rearrangements. Part of the clones is not present; checked against another copy, under half of the missing clones reflect an unresolved V gene, and the others are unexplained. Within this sample are approximately 67,000 clones, with about 87% of them counted one time only. Of the sample, roughly 14% falls within the top ten clones. Their antigen targets remain unknown. What the time point label conveys for this sample: week 23, last vaccination. Each vaccine dose, consisting of 300 ug of a 20-mer mutant IDH1 peptide in Montanide, was administered subcutaneously with topical imiquimod. The source was PBMCs, collected from a glioma patient whose treatment included an IDH1 peptide vaccine. All receptors derive from a man between 18 and 35 years old with glioma.

V gene TRBV4-1 combines with J gene TRBJ1-5, with 9 bases identical to TRBD1. The CDR3 covers 17 residues. Trimming cost V 3 bases and J 1 base; bases outside gene matches: 7. Germline V CDR1 and CDR2: MGHRA, YSYEKL. CDR3: CASSQSQGAESNQPQHF. CDR3 sequence (DNA): TGCGCCAGCAGCCAGTCACAGGGGGCGGAAAGCAATCAGCCCCAGCATTTT.

The V call is TRBV7-9, the J call TRBJ1-3; 7 positions agree with TRBD1. The CDR3 contains 15 residues. V was pared by 1 base and J by 6 bases, with 6 bases of the junction left unmatched. The germline gives CDR1 SEHNR, CDR2 FQNEAQ (reference sequence). CDR3 residues: CASSLGGGGENTIYF. CDR3 DNA sequence: TGTGCCAGCAGCTTAGGAGGAGGGGGCGAAAACACCATATATTTT.

This chain connects TRBV27 to TRBJ1-1, with TRBD1 matching over 10 bases. Germline CDR1 reads MNHEY; CDR2 reads SMNVEV (reference sequence). This CDR3 comprises 13 residues. The V gene end was trimmed by 7 bases and the J gene end by 5 bases; junction bases not matched to a gene: 4. CDR3 DNA: TGTGCCAGCAAGGGACAGGGGTGGACTGAAGCTTTCTTT. Its translation: CASKGQGWTEAFF.

The rearrangement joins TRBV27 to TRBJ2-3; TRBD1 matches at 11 bases. Germline V gene sequence: CDR1 MNHEY, CDR2 SMNVEV (reference sequence). The V and J ends lost 5 bases and 7 bases, in that order; junction bases with no gene match: 8. This CDR3 is built from 15 residues. In DNA, the CDR3 is TGTGCCAGCAGTACTTGGGACAGGGGGAAGAATACGCAGTATTTT. Protein: CASSTWDRGKNTQYF.

The V call is TRBV27, the J call TRBJ1-1; D is uncertain. The V gene's germline CDR1 is MNHEY and CDR2 SMNVEV (reference sequence). The V end lost 0 bases, the J end lost 1 base, and 3 bases lay between the germline ends. There are 13 residues in the CDR3. For the CDR3, the DNA is TGTGCCAGCAGTTTATCGTGGAACACTGAAGCTTTCTTT. It translates to CASSLSWNTEAFF.

The V gene is TRBV4-1, the J gene TRBJ1-2; 9 nucleotides agree with TRBD1. V lost 1 base and J lost 7; bases outside the gene matches: 10. The CDR3 sequence is 16 residues long. Germline lookup yields CDR1 MGHRA and CDR2 YSYEKL. Written as DNA, the CDR3 is TGCGCCAGCAGCCAAGCTACGGGACAGGGTGCTGGTGGCTACACCTTC. Its translation: CASSQATGQGAGGYTF.

V and J are TRBV19 and TRBJ1-2, with 9 bases lining up with TRBD1. CDR3 length: 15 residues. J was trimmed by 7 bases and V by 0 bases; bases with no gene match: 6. Germline CDR1 LNHDA, CDR2 SQIVND (reference sequence). CDR3 sequence reads: CASSIDLTGGTGYTF. In DNA form, the CDR3 reads TGTGCCAGTAGTATAGATCTCACAGGGGGCACTGGCTACACCTTC.

V gene TRBV6-5 combines with J gene TRBJ1-2, with D uncertain. In germline, CDR1 is MNHEY, CDR2 SVGAGI. The CDR3 length is 13 residues. Between the trimmed V and J ends, which lost 6 bases and 7 bases, there was a span of 15 bases. The CDR3 sequence: CASSPGPGRGYTF. CDR3 DNA: TGTGCCAGCAGCCCCGGGCCCGGGCGTGGCTACACCTTC.

The genes are TRBV7-2 and TRBJ2-2; D unresolved. The CDR3 extends over 13 amino acids. Germline values: CDR1 SGHTA, CDR2 FQGNSA. V gave up 3 bases and J gave up 7 bases, with 9 bases separating them. The DNA of the CDR3 is TGTGCCAGCAGCTTCAGGAGTGTCGGGGAGCTGTTTTTT. Translated, it gives CASSFRSVGELFF.

The DNA of the CDR3 is TGCAGCGTTGCACCAGAACCGAACACTGAAGCTTTCTTT. Protein: CSVAPEPNTEAFF. The J gene is TRBJ1-1, the V gene TRBV29-1; D not certain. CDR1 and CDR2 (germline): SQVTM, ANQGSEA. The CDR3 loop spans 13 amino acids. Deletions cut 4 bases from V and 1 base from J, with 10 bases between.

V and J are TRBV5-4 and TRBJ1-1, with D maybe TRBD1 (5 bases). Germline assignment: CDR1 SGHNT and CDR2 YYREEE (reference sequence). This CDR3 has 16 residues. Trimming took off 4 bases at V and 0 bases at J, with 16 bases between the two ends. The CDR3 coding sequence is TGTGCCAGCAGCCCCAGGGAGGGGCGGATGAACACTGAAGCTTTCTTT. This encodes CASSPREGRMNTEAFF.

The J gene is TRBJ2-7, the V gene TRBV28; TRBD2 agrees at 9 bases. Losses at the gene ends were 3 bases for V and 1 base for J; bases not matched to a gene: 16. CDR3 length: 19 amino acids. Germline V gene data show CDR1 as MDHEN and CDR2 as SYDVKM. The CDR3 bases are TGTGCCAGCAGTTTTCAGAGGGCTAGCGGGAATCGGAAGTCCTACGAGCAGTACTTC. It yields the protein CASSFQRASGNRKSYEQYF. Full variable domain (outside the CDR3, taken from reference TRBV28 and TRBJ2-7): DVKVTQSSRYLVKRTGEKVFLECVQDMDHENMFWYRQDPGLGLRLIYFSYDVKMKEKGDIPEGYSVSREKKERFSLILESASTNQTSMYLCASSFQRASGNRKSYEQYFGPGTRLTVT.

V is TRBV4-3 and J is TRBJ1-5; D remains ambiguous. V dropped 2 bases and J dropped 2 bases, with 16 bases sitting between them. The CDR3 contains 17 residues. CDR1 is LGHNA and CDR2 is YSLEER in the germline V gene. The CDR3 loop reads CASSQHRDFNGNQPQHF. CDR3 coding DNA: TGCGCCAGCAGCCAACATAGGGATTTTAATGGCAATCAGCCCCAGCATTTT.

The V call is TRBV9, the J call TRBJ1-2; 12 bases match TRBD1. CDR1 and CDR2 (germline): SGDLS, YYNGEE. The CDR3 totals 16 residues. V lost 0 bases and J lost 7; bases outside the gene matches: 7. The CDR3 sequence is CASSVVSRDRGLGYTF. Written as DNA, the CDR3 is TGTGCCAGCAGCGTAGTAAGCCGGGACAGGGGGCTTGGCTACACCTTC.

The chain uses TRBV5-6 and TRBJ1-1; D is unclear. Germline values: CDR1 SGHDT, CDR2 YYEEEE. V was trimmed by 1 base and J by 0 bases, leaving 13 bases between them. The CDR3 runs 16 residues. This CDR3 reads CASSLTTSLMNTEAFF. CDR3 in DNA: TGTGCCAGCAGCTTGACCACTAGTCTCATGAACACTGAAGCTTTCTTT. The complete variable domain, with remaining parts taken from reference TRBV5-6 and TRBJ1-1, reads DAGVTQSPTHLIKTRGQQVTLRCSPKSGHDTVSWYQQALGQGPQFIFQYYEEEERQRGNFPDRFSGHQFPNYSSELNVNALLLGDSALYLCASSLTTSLMNTEAFFGQGTRLTVV.

The chain uses TRBV19 and TRBJ1-2; 7 bases map to TRBD1. The CDR3 covers 17 residues. Looked up from germline, CDR1 is LNHDA and CDR2 is SQIVND (reference sequence). The trim removed 6 bases at V and 6 bases at J, leaving 19 bases unmatched. The CDR3 DNA sequence: TGTGCCAGTAGGACCGTCCGGGACAGTCAAAAGATTCATGGCTACACCTTC. Translated: CASRTVRDSQKIHGYTF.

The V and J genes are TRBV7-9 and TRBJ2-2; 9 nucleotides agree with TRBD1. V dropped 9 bases and J dropped 5; count of bases not matched to a gene: 13. Germline assignment: CDR1 SEHNR and CDR2 FQNEAQ (reference sequence). CDR3 size: 16 residues. The CDR3 bases are TGTGCCAGTCTCTTGGCGGGACAGGGAAAGACCGGGGAGCTGTTTTTT. It codes for CASLLAGQGKTGELFF.

This clone has just a few counts. The CDR3 spells CATSRDPRLAGKLTGELFF. The CDR3 region has the DNA TGTGCCACCAGCAGAGACCCCCGGCTAGCGGGGAAATTAACCGGGGAGCTGTTTTTT. V is TRBV15 and J is TRBJ2-2, with TRBD2 matching over 9 bases. The V segment lost 0 bases and the J segment 5 bases; nucleotides outside the gene matches: 13. The CDR3 length is 19 residues. The germline CDR1 and CDR2 sequences are LNHNV and YYDKDF (reference sequence).

The CDR3 DNA reads TGTGCCAGCAGCTTAAATCAAGCTAGCTCCTACAATGAGCAGTTCTTC. Translating it yields CASSLNQASSYNEQFF. The V gene is TRBV7-2, the J gene TRBJ2-1; D gene unclear. CDR1 SGHTA and CDR2 FQGNSA come from the germline V gene. V was trimmed by 2 bases and J by 0 bases, leaving 11 bases between them. This CDR3 has 16 amino acids.

The chain combines TRBV9 with TRBJ1-2; D is undetermined. The CDR3 runs 17 residues. From germline, CDR1 is SGDLS and CDR2 YYNGEE. V lost 0 bases and J 3 bases, leaving 18 bases between the germline ends. The CDR3 reads CASSVGLRRQEDYGYTF. The CDR3 DNA reads as TGTGCCAGCAGCGTAGGATTAAGGCGGCAGGAGGACTATGGCTACACCTTC.

The chain uses TRBV11-2 and TRBJ2-6; possible D gene TRBD1, 6 bases. Germline-derived CDR1 and CDR2 are SGHAT and FQNNGV. The V gene lost 7 bases and the J gene lost 2 bases, with 21 bases spanning the gap. The length of the CDR3 is 18 residues. DNA of the CDR3: TGTGCCAGCACCAAAACTTGGGGGCAGTCTACTGGGGCCAACGTCCTGACTTTC. Its translation: CASTKTWGQSTGANVLTF.

The chain recombines TRBV19 with TRBJ2-1; 12 bases agree with TRBD2. Germline V gene lookup returns CDR1 LNHDA and CDR2 SQIVND (reference sequence). V lost 7 bases to trimming and J lost 8 bases; unmatched junction nucleotides: 9. The CDR3 totals 15 residues. CDR3 nucleotides: TGTGCCAGTAAACTAGCGGGAGGCACATACGATGAGCAGTTCTTC. This gives the protein CASKLAGGTYDEQFF.

There are a few counts of this clone. The J gene is TRBJ1-1, the V gene TRBV7-9, with D hard to call. Trimming stripped 11 bases from V and 0 bases from J, with 13 bases between. Germline assignment: CDR1 SEHNR and CDR2 FQNEAQ (reference sequence). This CDR3 has 13 amino acids. The CDR3 region is CAGGDLLNTEAFF. DNA of the CDR3: TGTGCCGGAGGTGATCTTCTGAACACTGAAGCTTTCTTT.

The J gene is TRBJ1-1, the V gene TRBV5-1, with D unresolved. CDR1 is SGHRS, CDR2 YFSETQ, per germline. CDR3 length: 14 residues. V was shortened by 3 bases and J by 0 bases, with 9 bases between the two germline ends. The CDR3, as DNA: TGCGCCAGCAGCTCGGTCGGCATGAACACTGAAGCTTTCTTT. This encodes CASSSVGMNTEAFF.

The chain joins TRBV4-3 to TRBJ2-7; D unresolved. The V gene's germline CDR1 is LGHNA and CDR2 YSLEER. The CDR3 consists of 14 residues. Trimming took off 0 bases at V and 2 bases at J, with 8 bases between the two ends. The CDR3 sequence: CASSQESTTYEQYF. The CDR3 DNA is TGCGCCAGCAGCCAAGAGTCCACCACCTACGAGCAGTACTTC.

V is TRBV11-3 and J is TRBJ2-1, with D perhaps TRBD2 (5 bases). The germline V gene encodes CDR1 SGHNT and CDR2 YENEEA. The CDR3 runs to 11 residues. Trimming stripped 4 bases from V and 11 bases from J, with 9 bases between. Written as DNA, the CDR3 is TGTGCCAGCAGCTCGGGGTTGCAGCAGTTCTTC. Its translation is CASSSGLQQFF.

Only a few counts were recorded for this clone. The same CDR3 arises from other DNA sequences in this sample as well. The chain uses TRBV5-1 and TRBJ1-1, with no clear D. The CDR3 spans 13 residues. The germline V and J ends were trimmed by 0 bases and 1 base, with 4 bases remaining between them. Germline V gene lookup returns CDR1 SGHRS and CDR2 YFSETQ. The CDR3 reads CASSLGGNTEAFF. The CDR3 coding sequence is TGCGCCAGCAGCTTGGGGGGGAACACTGAAGCTTTCTTT.